These 30 T cell receptor beta chains came from one sample sequenced in a study of regulatory T cells in long-lasting Graves disease. Arm-PCR with iRepertoire HTBI primers amplified the CDR3 regions for these TCR beta libraries. In TCRdb, the multiplex PCR reads were re-called with MiXCR into one record per CDR3 protein. The sample lists 600,000 to 800,000 distinct CDR3 sequences; about 32% were seen once. Sample time point: persistent/refractory GD, antithyroid drugs over 5 years with positive TRAb. Extracted RNA from PBMCs served as the source of the TCR library. Sequencing used peripheral blood mononuclear cells (PBMCs), obtained when the disease was refractory, from a patient treated with antithyroid drugs. These receptors were obtained from a female donor with Graves disease.

The gene calls are TRBV7-6 and TRBJ1-5; D is perhaps TRBD1 (5 bases). Trimming stripped 2 bases from V and 4 bases from J, with 18 bases between. The CDR3 spans 17 residues. In germline, CDR1 is SGHVS, CDR2 FNYEAQ. CDR3 nucleotide sequence: TGTGCCAGCAGCTTAACCGGTCCAGGGAGAGGGAATCAGCCCCAGCATTTT. Translated: CASSLTGPGRGNQPQHF.

On this clonotype: A much larger clone lies a single base off, so this may be a read error. CDR3: CASSILGQGPSQPQHF. CDR3 nucleotides: TGTGCCAGCAGTATCCTGGGACAGGGTCCCAGTCAGCCCCAGCATTTT. The chain couples TRBV12-3 or TRBV12-4 to TRBJ1-5; TRBD1 aligns across 9 bases. CDR3 length: 16 amino acids. After removal of 5 bases from V and 6 bases from J, the junction contained 11 bases not matched to a gene.

V is TRBV12-3 or TRBV12-4 and J is TRBJ1-1; possibly TRBD1 for D (6 bases). This CDR3 contains 14 residues. Trimming cost V 3 bases and J 5 bases, with 13 bases left between them. CDR3 bases: TGTGCCAGCAGTTTGTGGGGGCGGGGAACTGAAGCTTTCTTT. Translating gives CASSLWGRGTEAFF.

The chain combines TRBV20-1 with TRBJ1-4; weak D call: TRBD1 (6 bases). CDR1 and CDR2 (germline): DFQATT, SNEGSKA (reference sequence). The CDR3 length is 19 residues. Trimming took 3 bases from V and 0 from J, leaving 23 bases between them. CDR3 protein: CSARDPWGGGSATNEKLFF. In nucleotides, the CDR3 is TGCAGTGCTAGGGACCCCTGGGGAGGGGGATCAGCAACTAATGAAAAACTGTTTTTT.

The table lists this clonotype with many counts. This sequence joins TRBV12-3 or TRBV12-4 and TRBJ1-5; a possible D gene is TRBD1 (5 bases). V dropped 2 bases and J dropped 3 bases, with 20 bases sitting between them. The CDR3 has 18 amino acids. The chain's CDR3 is CASSLPFRGRHANQPQHF. The CDR3 DNA reads TGTGCCAGCAGTTTACCCTTCCGGGGCCGCCACGCCAATCAGCCCCAGCATTTT.

This clonotype turned up a few times. The chain links TRBV11-2 to TRBJ1-2, with D perhaps matching TRBD1 (5 bases). The germline gives CDR1 SGHAT, CDR2 FQNNGV. The ends were cut back, 5 bases at V and 5 bases at J, with 12 bases in the middle. The CDR3 spans 13 residues. CDR3 sequence: CASSQDTLYGYTF. DNA of the CDR3: TGTGCCAGCAGCCAGGACACCCTTTATGGCTACACCTTC.

This clonotype has more than one count but fewer than ten. This CDR3 is CASSRGGPAQETQYF. Written as DNA, the CDR3 is TGTGCCAGCTCACGAGGCGGCCCTGCTCAAGAGACCCAGTACTTC. V gene TRBV18 combines with J gene TRBJ2-5, with D uncertain. V lost 4 bases, J lost 2 bases, and 14 bases lay in between. Germline V gene sequence: CDR1 KGHSH, CDR2 LQKENI. The CDR3 contains 15 residues.

The chain uses TRBV7-9 and TRBJ1-2; unclear D gene. CDR3 length: 15 residues. Germline V gene lookup returns CDR1 SEHNR and CDR2 FQNEAQ (reference sequence). V lost 0 bases, J lost 3 bases, and 11 bases lay in between. CDR3 sequence (DNA): TGTGCCAGCAGCTTAGCCGTCAGTTTGGACTATGGCTACACCTTC. Translation gives CASSLAVSLDYGYTF.

This clonotype was seen ten or more times. The CDR3 sequence is CASSELSGRAPYEQYF. CDR3 bases: TGTGCCAGCAGTGAGCTTAGCGGGAGGGCCCCCTACGAGCAGTACTTC. This chain joins TRBV6-1 and TRBJ2-7; 11 bases are shared with TRBD2. This CDR3 comprises 16 residues. J was trimmed by 2 bases and V by 3 bases; bases with no gene match: 6. Looked up from germline, CDR1 is MNHNS and CDR2 is SASEGT.

This clonotype was detected many times. This sequence joins TRBV20-1 and TRBJ2-5; tentative D call: TRBD2 (5 bases). Looked up from germline, CDR1 is DFQATT and CDR2 is SNEGSKA (reference sequence). The CDR3 covers 14 residues. Trimming removed 5 bases from V and 1 base from J, with 14 bases in between. The CDR3, as DNA: TGCAGTGCTCGCCCTGGCGGGCTCCAAGAGACCCAGTACTTC. Translating gives CSARPGGLQETQYF.

Worth noting for this clonotype: An end of the junction does not agree with germline; a read error may underlie this. V and J are TRBV7-6 and TRBJ2-2, with 12 bases fitting TRBD2. The CDR3 length is 20 residues. CDR1 SGHVS and CDR2 FNYEAQ come from the germline V gene. The DNA of the CDR3 is TGTCCCAGCAGCTTAGGGGCCTGGACTAGCGGGATTGGAGACACCGGGGAGCTGTTTTTT. Amino acid sequence: CPSSLGAWTSGIGDTGELFF.

The sample holds a few counts of this clonotype. The genes are TRBV20-1 and TRBJ1-1; D not resolved. In germline, CDR1 is DFQATT, CDR2 SNEGSKA (reference sequence). CDR3 length: 14 residues. Trimming removed 6 bases at V and 3 bases at J, with 17 bases between. DNA of the CDR3: TGCAGTGCCAGCTCTCTAAAACGGCACACTGAAGCTTTCTTT. It yields the protein CSASSLKRHTEAFF.

This clonotype is a singleton in its sample. The chain is built from TRBV19 and TRBJ2-5, with 11 nucleotides matching TRBD1. CDR3 length: 14 residues. The trim removed 6 bases at V and 4 bases at J, leaving 4 bases unmatched. Germline V CDR1 and CDR2: LNHDA, SQIVND (reference sequence). The CDR3 bases are TGTGCCAGTAGAAAGGGACAGGGGGGAGAGACCCAGTACTTC. This encodes CASRKGQGGETQYF.

This clonotype was observed a few times. One end of the junction does not line up with germline, which may come from a read error. The chain employs TRBV6-5 and TRBJ2-5; TRBD1 aligns across 8 bases. In germline, CDR1 is MNHEY, CDR2 SVGAGI. This CDR3 comprises 13 residues. Here the CDR3 reads CASTYRGRETQYF. CDR3 in DNA: TGTGCCAGCACTTACAGGGGGAGAGAGACCCAGTACTTC.

The chain couples TRBV19 to TRBJ1-1; weak D call: TRBD1 (6 bases). Trimming stripped 7 bases from V and 4 bases from J, with 16 bases between. The CDR3 covers 14 residues. Germline CDR1 reads LNHDA; CDR2 reads SQIVND (reference sequence). The CDR3 region has the DNA TGTGCCAGTATGCGTGGGGGCTCGAGCACTGAAGCTTTCTTT. Protein sequence: CASMRGGSSTEAFF.

This clonotype showed up many times. V and J are TRBV14 and TRBJ1-6, with D possibly being TRBD1 (5 bases). The CDR3 runs to 15 residues. Trimming shortened V by 5 bases and J by 7 bases, and 15 bases separated the two germline ends. CDR1 is SGHDN and CDR2 is FVKESK in the germline V gene. The CDR3 DNA reads TGTGCCAGCAGCTCTACCCCCGGGGCCAATTCACCCCTCCACTTT. It is translated as CASSSTPGANSPLHF.

This clonotype has just a few counts. The chain uses TRBV2 and TRBJ1-3, with TRBD1 matching over 9 bases. Germline loops: CDR1 SNHLY, CDR2 FYNNEI. CDR3 length equals 14 residues. V gave up 10 bases and J gave up 4 bases; unmatched junction bases: 8. The CDR3 protein is CATKTGQGGNTIYF. DNA for the CDR3: TGTGCCACCAAAACCGGACAGGGGGGAAACACCATATATTTT.

The chain carries TRBV6-1 and TRBJ1-2, with D hard to call. The CDR3 has 14 residues. The germline V and J ends were trimmed by 1 base and 3 bases, with 9 bases remaining between them. CDR1 MNHNS and CDR2 SASEGT come from the germline V gene. CDR3 coding DNA: TGTGCCAGCAGTGAAGACCTCCTCTACTATGGCTACACCTTC. Translating gives CASSEDLLYYGYTF.

This clonotype was seen repeatedly, ten times or more. V gene TRBV27 combines with J gene TRBJ1-2; tentatively, D is TRBD1 (5 bases). Germline CDR1 reads MNHEY; CDR2 reads SMNVEV (reference sequence). The CDR3 is made up of 12 amino acids. Trimming removed 2 bases from V and 8 bases from J, with 9 bases in between. The CDR3 DNA sequence: TGTGCCAGCAGTTTAGGGGGGGACGGCTACACCTTC. Its protein product is CASSLGGDGYTF.

This clonotype was observed a handful of times. In DNA, the CDR3 is TGTGCCAGCAGTGTTGAGGACAGGGGTGGGACTGAAGCTTTCTTT. It translates to CASSVEDRGGTEAFF. The chain has TRBV6-2 or TRBV6-3 and TRBJ1-1; TRBD1 agrees at 9 bases. V dropped 5 bases and J dropped 5; count of bases not matched to a gene: 9. Germline V gene lookup returns CDR1 MNHEY and CDR2 SVGEGT. The CDR3 consists of 15 residues.

V is TRBV20-1 and J is TRBJ1-6; 12 nucleotides match TRBD1. The length of the CDR3 is 16 residues. Germline CDR1 and CDR2: DFQATT and SNEGSKA (reference sequence). Trimming at V came to 0 bases and at J to 8 bases, leaving 5 bases not matched to a gene. DNA of the CDR3: TGCAGTGCTAGAGATGGGGGACAGGGGGCAGATTCACCCCTCCACTTT. Protein product: CSARDGGQGADSPLHF.

The chain carries TRBV19 and TRBJ1-5; D ambiguous. The CDR3 consists of 14 residues. Between the trimmed V and J ends, which lost 2 bases and 4 bases, there was a span of 9 bases. Per the germline V gene, CDR1 is LNHDA and CDR2 is SQIVND (reference sequence). The CDR3 loop is CASSISASNQPQHF. As DNA, the CDR3 is TGTGCCAGTAGTATATCGGCCTCAAATCAGCCCCAGCATTTT.

The chain employs TRBV19 and TRBJ2-7, with 11 bases that match TRBD2. The CDR3 is made up of 18 amino acids. The trim removed 0 bases at V and 3 bases at J, leaving 10 bases unmatched. From germline, CDR1 is LNHDA and CDR2 SQIVND (reference sequence). This CDR3 is CASSIDGGLAGTVYEQYF. CDR3 bases: TGTGCCAGTAGTATAGATGGTGGACTAGCGGGCACAGTCTACGAGCAGTACTTC.

This chain joins TRBV5-1 and TRBJ2-2; 8 nucleotides agree with TRBD2. The trim removed 6 bases at V and 6 bases at J, leaving 10 bases unmatched. Germline V gene sequence: CDR1 SGHRS, CDR2 YFSETQ. The CDR3 contains 15 residues. The CDR3 nucleotides are TGCGCCAGCAACCCGCGGCGGGAGGACCCCGGGGAGCTGTTTTTT. Its translation: CASNPRREDPGELFF.

The table lists this clonotype with a few counts. The rearrangement uses TRBV30 and TRBJ1-4; 9 bases agree with TRBD1. Losses at the gene ends were 5 bases for V and 13 bases for J; bases not matched to a gene: 11. Germline V gene sequence: CDR1 GTSNPN, CDR2 SVGIG (reference sequence). The CDR3 is 13 amino acids. The chain's CDR3 is CAWAENTGGRLFF. CDR3 coding DNA: TGTGCCTGGGCGGAGAATACAGGGGGCAGACTGTTTTTT.

J is TRBJ1-1 and V is TRBV5-1, with D unclear. From germline, CDR1 is SGHRS and CDR2 YFSETQ. Between the trimmed V and J ends, which lost 4 bases and 5 bases, there was a span of 15 bases. This CDR3 region has 14 residues. The chain's CDR3 is CASSLFEGSTEAFF. CDR3 nucleotides: TGCGCCAGCAGCCTATTCGAGGGTTCGACTGAAGCTTTCTTT.

This clonotype was picked up many times. DNA of the CDR3: TGTGCCAGCTCACCAGGACAGGACCATGGCTACACCTTC. It yields the protein CASSPGQDHGYTF. This chain links TRBV18 with TRBJ1-2; 7 bases line up with TRBD1. With V trimmed by 2 bases and J by 6 bases, 3 bases remained unmatched. Germline V gene data show CDR1 as KGHSH and CDR2 as LQKENI. The CDR3 has 13 residues.

In this sample, this clonotype turned up a few times. V gene TRBV7-3 combines with J gene TRBJ1-5, with no clear D. The CDR3 sequence is 15 residues long. CDR1 and CDR2 (germline): SGHTA, FQGTGA. Trimming stripped 5 bases from V and 2 bases from J, with 13 bases between. CDR3 in amino acids: CASSPREGGNQPQHF. In DNA, the CDR3 is TGTGCCAGCAGCCCCCGTGAGGGAGGCAATCAGCCCCAGCATTTT.

The V call is TRBV7-2, the J call TRBJ2-7; no reliable D call. The germline V gene encodes CDR1 SGHTA and CDR2 FQGNSA. This CDR3 contains 14 residues. Trimming removed 2 bases at V and 0 bases at J, with 8 bases between. Written as DNA, the CDR3 is TGTGCCAGCAGCTTAAAATGGAGCTCCTACGAGCAGTACTTC. This translates into CASSLKWSSYEQYF.

V usage is TRBV19 and J usage is TRBJ2-5; D is possibly TRBD1 or TRBD2 (6 bases each). The V gene's germline CDR1 is LNHDA and CDR2 SQIVND (reference sequence). The CDR3 consists of 16 residues. V was clipped by 3 bases and J by 3 bases, with 17 bases between them. The CDR3 reads CASSIGPGDLKETQYF. The CDR3 region has the DNA TGTGCCAGTAGTATCGGACCAGGGGACTTAAAAGAGACCCAGTACTTC.